Listed below are T cell receptor beta chains from one sample, sequenced in a study of T cell responses to AZD1222 COVID-19 vaccine. Data came from immunoSEQ multiplex PCR; TCRdb stores just in-frame clones and leaves some out. The sample records 96,000 or so clones, about nine tenths being singletons. This material consisted of peripheral blood, taken on day 0 of AZD1222 vaccination. The receptor source for this set is an adult in good health. Each CDR3 is given with its conserved first and last residue. The D gene is left open where the match is weak. The size entry is marked missing in some rows and otherwise reads once, few, many or a size class.

j_call d_call v_call clone_size cdr3_aa cdr3_nt
TRBJ2-1 TRBD1 TRBV5-4 NA CASSLRTGGYNEQFF TGTGCCAGCAGCTTGAGGACAGGGGGTTACAATGAGCAGTTCTTC
TRBJ2-3 TRBD2 TRBV30 NA CAWSGGTWTSAEGTDTQYF TGTGCCTGGAGTGGAGGGACTTGGACTAGCGCAGAGGGCACAGATACGCAGTATTTT
TRBJ1-2 NA TRBV9 NA CASSVPKGGYTF TGTGCCAGCAGCGTACCCAAGGGTGGCTACACCTTC
TRBJ1-1 NA TRBV2 NA CASSGADPSAFF TGTGCCAGCAGTGGTGCAGATCCCTCGGCTTTCTTT
TRBJ1-2 NA TRBV28 NA CASWDTLNYGYTF TGTGCCAGCTGGGACACGCTAAACTATGGCTACACCTTC
TRBJ1-5 NA TRBV6-2/TRBV6-3 large CASSYSGENQPQHF TGTGCCAGCAGTTACTCGGGTGAGAATCAGCCCCAGCATTTT
TRBJ1-4 NA TRBV25-1 NA CASSGGPRNNEKLFF TGTGCCAGCAGTGGGGGACCCAGGAATAATGAAAAACTGTTTTTT
TRBJ2-2 NA TRBV3-1/TRBV3-2 once CASSSPNGGGELFF TGTGCCAGCAGCTCCCCAAATGGCGGCGGGGAGCTGTTTTTT
TRBJ1-1 NA TRBV3-1/TRBV3-2 NA CASSQLVGLGDTEAFF TGTGCCAGCAGCCAATTAGTAGGCCTGGGAGACACTGAAGCTTTCTTT
TRBJ2-7 TRBD1 TRBV20-1 NA CSASDRGDDEQYF TGCAGTGCTAGTGACAGGGGAGACGACGAGCAGTACTTC
TRBJ2-1 TRBD1 TRBV24-1 few CATSEPTGMHEQFF TGTGCCACCAGTGAGCCGACAGGGATGCATGAGCAGTTCTTC
TRBJ2-1 NA TRBV29-1 NA CSVGRGNRNLYNEQFF TGCAGCGTTGGGAGGGGGAACAGGAACCTCTACAATGAGCAGTTCTTC
TRBJ1-2 NA TRBV12-3/TRBV12-4 NA CASSFGPGGYTF TGTGCCAGCAGTTTCGGGCCGGGGGGCTACACCTTC
TRBJ1-4 NA TRBV7-9 NA CASRPTGNPNEKLFF TGTGCCAGCAGACCTACAGGGAATCCTAATGAAAAACTGTTTTTT
TRBJ2-1 TRBD2 TRBV7-8 once CASSLIAGEYNEQFF TGTGCCAGCAGCTTAATAGCGGGAGAGTACAATGAGCAGTTCTTC
TRBJ2-7 NA TRBV6-1 NA CASSERDFLPYEQYF TGTGCCAGCAGTGAACGAGACTTCCTCCCCTACGAGCAGTACTTC
TRBJ1-2 NA TRBV4-3 NA CASSQVRTTNYGYTF TGCGCCAGCAGCCAAGTGAGAACAACCAACTATGGCTACACCTTC
TRBJ1-6 NA TRBV21-1 NA CASSSGNSPLHF TGTGCCAGCAGCAGCGGCAATTCACCCCTCCACTTT
TRBJ2-5 NA TRBV10-3 NA CAISQSDSQETQYF TGTGCCATCAGTCAATCGGACAGTCAGGAGACCCAGTACTTC
TRBJ1-2 NA TRBV20-1 NA CSASVGVGDGYTF TGCAGTGCTAGTGTGGGGGTGGGGGATGGCTACACCTTC
TRBJ2-3 NA TRBV4-1 NA CASSPWQDEGDTQYF TGCGCCAGCAGCCCTTGGCAGGATGAAGGAGATACGCAGTATTTT
TRBJ2-3 TRBD2 TRBV19 once CASSIALAGDYTQYF TGTGCCAGTAGTATCGCACTAGCGGGAGATTATACGCAGTATTTT
TRBJ1-1 NA TRBV28 NA CASSSSRGRQAFF TGTGCCAGCAGCTCGTCCAGGGGCAGACAAGCTTTCTTT
TRBJ2-1 TRBD1 TRBV7-2 few CASKGTGRSDEQFF TGTGCCAGCAAGGGGACAGGACGGTCAGATGAGCAGTTCTTC
TRBJ2-1 NA TRBV7-2 NA CASSLEGDSLRQFF TGTGCCAGCAGCTTAGAAGGTGACTCCCTCCGGCAGTTCTTC
TRBJ2-2 TRBD1 TRBV5-1 few CASSRGDRGRGTGELFF TGCGCCAGCAGCCGCGGGGACAGGGGGCGCGGGACCGGGGAGCTGTTTTTT
TRBJ2-3 TRBD2 TRBV28 NA CASSLGGGLAETSSTDTQYF TGTGCCAGCAGTTTAGGGGGCGGACTAGCGGAGACTTCTAGCACAGATACGCAGTATTTT
TRBJ2-4 TRBD2 TRBV6-2/TRBV6-3 NA CASSIAGGAKNIQYF TGTGCCAGCAGTATAGCGGGAGGAGCCAAAAACATTCAGTACTTC
TRBJ2-2 NA TRBV7-7 NA CASSLEGSNTGELFF TGTGCTAGCAGCTTAGAGGGATCGAACACCGGGGAGCTGTTTTTT
TRBJ2-3 NA TRBV5-4 NA CASSAQGSTDTQYF TGTGCCAGCAGCGCACAGGGAAGCACAGATACGCAGTATTTT
TRBJ2-5 TRBD1 TRBV5-1 NA CASSLASGRGSQETQYF TGCGCCAGCAGCTTGGCCTCGGGCAGGGGGTCCCAAGAGACCCAGTACTTC
TRBJ1-3 NA TRBV19 NA CASSPRTPGNTIYF TGTGCCAGTAGTCCCCGGACTCCCGGAAACACCATATATTTT
TRBJ2-5 TRBD1 TRBV28 once CASSNRGRETQYF TGTGCCAGCAGTAACAGGGGCCGAGAGACCCAGTACTTC
TRBJ1-3 NA TRBV5-1 NA CASSPEGGSGNTIYF TGCGCCAGCAGTCCCGAAGGGGGCTCTGGAAACACCATATATTTT
TRBJ1-1 NA TRBV29-1 NA CSVGLNTEAFF TGCAGCGTTGGGCTGAACACTGAAGCTTTCTTT
TRBJ2-2 NA TRBV4-3 few CASSQEGSHTGELFF TGCGCCAGCAGCCAAGAAGGCTCACACACCGGGGAGCTGTTTTTT
TRBJ2-3 NA TRBV27 NA CASQRKSGTDTQYF TGTGCCAGCCAACGGAAGTCGGGGACAGATACGCAGTATTTT